This T cell receptor beta chain came from a study of cytotoxic CD8 clonotypes in ibrutinib-treated CLL. Study-wide background: On average, over 80,000 productive rearrangements and 255,043 productive templates per sample. Study-level points and caveats: Clonality rose at ibrutinib response, held steady in sustained remission, and fell toward baseline at progression. The clonality rise at ibrutinib response reflected private clonotype expansion.

A word on this clone: Antigen: not known.

The germline gives CDR1 MDHEN, CDR2 SYDVKM. V was clipped by 5 bases and J by 3 bases; unmatched bases: 6. The CDR3 consists of 14 residues. Here immunoSEQ multiplex PCR was the method, and the copy in TCRdb shows in-frame clones only, minus some. The table lists 150,000 to 200,000 clones, 88% of them singletons, with roughly 3% in the top ten. This receptor was identified in a human donor with chronic lymphocytic leukemia. The input for sequencing was PBMCs, taken at disease progression, from a patient treated with ibrutinib. The chain recombines TRBV28 with TRBJ1-2, with 7 bases lining up with TRBD1. The CDR3 sequence: CASSPQGDDYGYTF. Here the CDR3 DNA reads TGTGCCAGCAGTCCCCAGGGGGATGACTATGGCTACACCTTC.